The 28 T cell receptor beta chains below all came from one sample that was sequenced in a study of blood T cell repertoires in COVID-19. Profiling relied on immunoSEQ multiplex PCR, and the TCRdb table lists in-frame clones only, not all of them. The table shows approximately 190,000 clones, with 82% occurring only once. The source material was peripheral blood. The receptors here all came from a human donor with acute or convalescent COVID-19. The donor label of this sample is uncertain.

The genes are TRBV2 and TRBJ1-5; TRBD1 matches at 9 bases. Germline values: CDR1 SNHLY, CDR2 FYNNEI. V trimming: 4 bases; J trimming: 5 bases; junction bases outside the gene matches: 6. The length of the CDR3 is 15 residues. The CDR3 nucleotides are TGTGCCAGCAGTGGGGGACAGGGAACCTATCAGCCCCAGCATTTT. As protein: CASSGGQGTYQPQHF.

The chain employs TRBV14 and TRBJ2-1, with 10 nucleotides matching TRBD2. The V segment lost 0 bases and the J segment 8 bases; nucleotides outside the gene matches: 10. The CDR3 consists of 17 residues. Germline values: CDR1 SGHDN, CDR2 FVKESK. In DNA form, the CDR3 reads TGTGCCAGCAGCCAAGAGAGGCGTACTAGCGGGACATATGAGCAGTTCTTC. Translated, it gives CASSQERRTSGTYEQFF.

The chain couples TRBV7-2 to TRBJ1-1, with TRBD1 as a possible D gene (6 bases). This CDR3 spans 16 amino acids. V was cut by 5 bases and J by 4 bases, with 20 bases left in between. CDR1 and CDR2 (germline): SGHTA, FQGNSA. This CDR3 is CASSIDATGYSTEAFF. The CDR3 DNA follows: TGTGCCAGCAGCATAGACGCCACAGGGTACAGCACTGAAGCTTTCTTT.

For this clone: Mismatch with germline at one junction end may stem from a read error. The gene calls are TRBV7-9 and TRBJ2-5; TRBD1 aligns across 7 bases. There are 13 residues in the CDR3. Germline CDR1 is SEHNR and CDR2 is FQNEAQ (reference sequence). The CDR3 DNA follows: TGTGCCAGCAGCTTCGTCCGTGAGGACAGGTACAACTTC. It encodes CASSFVREDRYNF.

The rearrangement links TRBV4-2 to TRBJ2-7; the match to TRBD1 covers 7 bases. The trim removed 1 base at V and 2 bases at J, leaving 5 bases unmatched. This CDR3 is 15 amino acids long. Germline CDR1 is LGHNA and CDR2 is YNFKEQ. In DNA form, the CDR3 reads TGTGCCAGCAGCCAAGGCACAGGGGAAGCCTACGAGCAGTACTTC. Its translation: CASSQGTGEAYEQYF.

The chain recombines TRBV30 with TRBJ1-1; no clear D. The CDR3 loop spans 16 amino acids. V lost 0 bases and J 2 bases, leaving 16 bases between the germline ends. Per the germline V gene, CDR1 is GTSNPN and CDR2 is SVGIG (reference sequence). The chain's CDR3 is CAWSVRTVGPNTEAFF. CDR3 DNA sequence: TGTGCCTGGAGTGTACGAACAGTGGGCCCTAACACTGAAGCTTTCTTT.

The chain uses TRBV19 and TRBJ1-5; no clear D. Germline CDR1 LNHDA, CDR2 SQIVND (reference sequence). V lost 0 bases to trimming and J lost 1 base, with 19 bases between them. The length of the CDR3 is 19 residues. The CDR3 is CASSIDWKRRQTSNQPQHF. The CDR3 nucleotides are TGTGCCAGTAGTATAGATTGGAAGAGAAGGCAGACAAGCAATCAGCCCCAGCATTTT. The entire variable domain, with the rest obtained from reference TRBV19 and TRBJ1-5, is as follows: DGGITQSPKYLFRKEGQNVTLSCEQNLNHDAMYWYRQDPGQGLRLIYYSQIVNDFQKGDIAEGYSVSREKKESFPLTVTSAQKNPTAFYLCASSIDWKRRQTSNQPQHFGDGTRLSIL.

Points on this clone: The identical CDR3 is also encoded by other nucleotide sequences in the sample. This rearrangement joins TRBV2 to TRBJ2-1, with 10 bases aligning to TRBD2. This CDR3 comprises 15 residues. Germline CDR1 SNHLY, CDR2 FYNNEI. The V gene end was trimmed by 5 bases and the J gene end by 4 bases; junction bases not matched to a gene: 5. DNA of the CDR3: TGTGCCAGCAGTTCAGGACTAGCGGCATACAATGAGCAGTTCTTC. It translates to CASSSGLAAYNEQFF. The complete variable domain, with remaining parts taken from reference TRBV2 and TRBJ2-1, reads EPEVTQTPSHQVTQMGQEVILRCVPISNHLYFYWYRQILGQKVEFLVSFYNNEISEKSEIFDDQFSVERPDGSNFTLKIRSTKLEDSAMYFCASSSGLAAYNEQFFGPGTRLTVL.

The chain has TRBV5-6 and TRBJ2-5; D is possibly TRBD2 (6 bases). Germline loops: CDR1 SGHDT, CDR2 YYEEEE. The CDR3 runs to 14 residues. V was cut by 1 base and J by 5 bases, with 12 bases left in between. The CDR3 DNA is TGTGCCAGCAGCTTGACTAGCCGGTGGGAGACCCAGTACTTC. Translating gives CASSLTSRWETQYF.

The V and J genes are TRBV19 and TRBJ1-2; 7 bases fit TRBD1. Germline values: CDR1 LNHDA, CDR2 SQIVND (reference sequence). V lost 3 bases and J lost 3; bases outside the gene matches: 4. The length of the CDR3 is 14 residues. The CDR3 loop reads CASSIPGGDYGYTF. In DNA form, the CDR3 reads TGTGCCAGTAGTATCCCAGGGGGAGACTATGGCTACACCTTC.

The J gene is TRBJ2-7, the V gene TRBV9; 8 nucleotides agree with TRBD2. The CDR3 has 14 residues. J lost 2 bases, V lost 8 bases, and 9 bases had no gene match. Germline loops: CDR1 SGDLS, CDR2 YYNGEE. The CDR3 DNA reads TGTGCCAGGGAGCTTGAAGCGGGAGCCTACGAGCAGTACTTC. Amino acids: CARELEAGAYEQYF. The variable domain in full, completed from reference TRBV9 and TRBJ2-7, reads DSGVTQTPKHLITATGQRVTLRCSPRSGDLSVYWYQQSLDQGLQFLIQYYNGEERAKGNILERFSAQQFPDLHSELNLSSLELGDSALYFCARELEAGAYEQYFGPGTRLTVT.

The J gene is TRBJ2-7, the V gene TRBV7-2; D is perhaps TRBD1 (5 bases). Germline loops: CDR1 SGHTA, CDR2 FQGNSA. Deletions cut 2 bases from V and 0 bases from J, with 11 bases between. The CDR3 spans 15 residues. CDR3 DNA: TGTGCCAGCAGCTTATTGGCAGGGCTCTCCTACGAGCAGTACTTC. Translation: CASSLLAGLSYEQYF. Using reference TRBV7-2 and TRBJ2-7 for the parts outside the CDR3, the full variable domain is GAGVSQSPSNKVTEKGKDVELRCDPISGHTALYWYRQSLGQGLEFLIYFQGNSAPDKSGLPSDRFSAERTGGSVSTLTIQRTQQEDSAVYLCASSLLAGLSYEQYFGPGTRLTVT.

This clone was counted a single time. This chain connects TRBV6-5 to TRBJ1-1; TRBD1 matches at 9 bases. V lost 4 bases to trimming and J lost 11 bases; unmatched junction nucleotides: 11. The CDR3 runs to 14 residues. Germline CDR1 is MNHEY and CDR2 is SVGAGI. CDR3 amino acids: CASSSVQGAVRAFF. DNA of the CDR3: TGTGCCAGCAGTTCTGTACAGGGGGCGGTTCGGGCTTTCTTT.

This clone appeared a few times. V and J are TRBV28 and TRBJ2-7; 7 bases fit TRBD1. In germline, CDR1 is MDHEN, CDR2 SYDVKM. V was clipped by 6 bases and J by 0 bases; unmatched bases: 11. There are 16 residues in the CDR3. CDR3 loop: CASSGTAIRISYEQYF. The CDR3 DNA follows: TGTGCCAGCAGCGGGACAGCTATTAGAATCTCCTACGAGCAGTACTTC.

The chain combines TRBV18 with TRBJ2-3; TRBD2 is a possible D gene (5 bases). Germline loops: CDR1 KGHSH, CDR2 LQKENI. CDR3 length equals 13 residues. The germline V and J ends were trimmed by 2 bases and 8 bases, with 11 bases remaining between them. The CDR3 spells CASSPVSGGTQYF. Written as DNA, the CDR3 is TGTGCCAGCTCACCAGTCTCCGGAGGTACGCAGTATTTT.

The chain has TRBV30 and TRBJ2-1, with D possibly TRBD2 on 6 matching bases. The V gene's germline CDR1 is GTSNPN and CDR2 SVGIG (reference sequence). The V and J ends lost 1 base and 5 bases respectively, with 9 bases between them. The CDR3 contains 13 residues. This CDR3 is CAWSGGLNNEQFF. The DNA of the CDR3 is TGTGCCTGGAGTGGGGGACTTAACAATGAGCAGTTCTTC.

The gene calls are TRBV7-9 and TRBJ1-1; tentative D call: TRBD1 (5 bases). V was pared by 5 bases and J by 10 bases, with 23 bases between. Germline CDR1 and CDR2: SEHNR and FQNEAQ (reference sequence). The CDR3 is 15 residues long. DNA of the CDR3: TGTGCCAGCAGCGTATGGACAATTGTCGCTTTCGGAGCTTTCTTT. Translation: CASSVWTIVAFGAFF.

This clone has a handful of counts. This chain connects TRBV5-4 to TRBJ2-7; a weak D match, TRBD1 (6 bases). Germline values: CDR1 SGHNT, CDR2 YYREEE (reference sequence). The CDR3 is 14 residues long. V lost 3 bases and J 0 bases, leaving 10 bases between the germline ends. The CDR3 bases are TGTGCCAGCAGCTCGAAGACAGGCTCCTACGAGCAGTACTTC. This codes for CASSSKTGSYEQYF.

The table lists this clone with a count of one. This chain links TRBV6-1 with TRBJ2-7, with 10 nucleotides matching TRBD1. The germline CDR1 and CDR2 sequences are MNHNS and SASEGT. V was pared by 1 base and J by 7 bases, with 13 bases of the junction left unmatched. The CDR3 runs 17 residues. This chain's CDR3 is CASSEVTPGQGNSEQYF. The CDR3 DNA reads TGTGCCAGCAGTGAAGTAACCCCGGGACAGGGGAATTCTGAGCAGTACTTC.

A remark on this clone: The junction departs from the called germline gene at one end, perhaps through a read error. The V gene is TRBV12-3 or TRBV12-4, the J gene TRBJ2-5; 9 bases align to TRBD2. This CDR3 is 13 amino acids long. As DNA, the CDR3 is TGTGCCAGCACTTTAGCGGGAGTAGAGACCCAGTACTTC. Protein product: CASTLAGVETQYF.

The chain combines TRBV10-3 with TRBJ1-2, with TRBD1 matching 12 bases. V gave up 1 base and J gave up 5 bases; unmatched junction bases: 8. CDR1 is ENHRY and CDR2 is SYGVKD in the germline V gene. This CDR3 is built from 17 residues. The CDR3 protein is CAISELTGTGGQYGYTF. CDR3 in DNA: TGTGCCATCAGTGAGTTGACCGGGACAGGGGGCCAGTATGGCTACACCTTC.

This chain uses TRBV27 with TRBJ2-5; no clear D gene. This CDR3 comprises 12 residues. Germline CDR1 reads MNHEY; CDR2 reads SMNVEV (reference sequence). V gave up 3 bases and J gave up 13 bases, with 15 bases separating them. This CDR3 is CASSFFASAGYF. The DNA for the CDR3 is TGTGCCAGCAGTTTTTTTGCGTCTGCCGGGTACTTC.

The rearrangement joins TRBV28 to TRBJ1-2; the match to TRBD1 covers 8 bases. The V gene end was trimmed by 6 bases and the J gene end by 9 bases; junction bases not matched to a gene: 9. Looked up from germline, CDR1 is MDHEN and CDR2 is SYDVKM. This CDR3 is built from 13 residues. The CDR3 region is CASRTADRGSYTF. The CDR3 region has the DNA TGTGCCAGCAGAACCGCAGACAGGGGAAGCTACACCTTC.

The rearrangement uses TRBV5-1 and TRBJ2-5, with 7 bases matching TRBD1. V dropped 2 bases and J dropped 2; count of bases not matched to a gene: 3. The germline V gene has CDR1 SGHRS and CDR2 YFSETQ. This CDR3 is 14 amino acids long. The CDR3 region has the DNA TGCGCCAGCAGCTTATCGGGACAGCAAGAGACCCAGTACTTC. Amino acid sequence: CASSLSGQQETQYF.

This chain joins TRBV11-2 and TRBJ2-7; 9 nucleotides align to TRBD2. V trimming: 4 bases; J trimming: 3 bases; junction bases outside the gene matches: 4. CDR1 is SGHAT and CDR2 is FQNNGV in the germline V gene. The CDR3 is 14 residues long. The CDR3 sequence: CASSYSGSGYEQYF. For the CDR3, the DNA is TGTGCCAGCAGCTATAGCGGGAGTGGCTACGAGCAGTACTTC.

The V call is TRBV24-1, the J call TRBJ2-3; no reliable D call. There are 15 residues in the CDR3. The V end lost 4 bases, the J end lost 1 base, and 11 bases lay between the germline ends. Germline V CDR1 and CDR2: KGHDR, SFDVKD. CDR3 DNA: TGTGCCACCAGTGAAAATGGTGGGCGCACAGATACGCAGTATTTT. Amino acids: CATSENGGRTDTQYF.

The chain has TRBV2 and TRBJ2-2, with a weak D call TRBD2 (5 bases). In germline, CDR1 is SNHLY, CDR2 FYNNEI. V dropped 6 bases and J dropped 8 bases, with 13 bases sitting between them. The CDR3 spans 13 residues. In DNA, the CDR3 is TGTGCCAGCAGGGAGCGGTCTCTGGGGGAGCTGTTTTTT. As protein: CASRERSLGELFF.

The chain employs TRBV28 and TRBJ2-1; D is perhaps TRBD2 (6 bases). The germline V gene has CDR1 MDHEN and CDR2 SYDVKM. The CDR3 has 11 amino acids. The V end was cut by 8 bases, the J end by 7 bases, with 9 bases between. In nucleotides, the CDR3 is TGTGCCAGCGGGACTTATAATGAGCAGTTCTTC. This codes for CASGTYNEQFF.